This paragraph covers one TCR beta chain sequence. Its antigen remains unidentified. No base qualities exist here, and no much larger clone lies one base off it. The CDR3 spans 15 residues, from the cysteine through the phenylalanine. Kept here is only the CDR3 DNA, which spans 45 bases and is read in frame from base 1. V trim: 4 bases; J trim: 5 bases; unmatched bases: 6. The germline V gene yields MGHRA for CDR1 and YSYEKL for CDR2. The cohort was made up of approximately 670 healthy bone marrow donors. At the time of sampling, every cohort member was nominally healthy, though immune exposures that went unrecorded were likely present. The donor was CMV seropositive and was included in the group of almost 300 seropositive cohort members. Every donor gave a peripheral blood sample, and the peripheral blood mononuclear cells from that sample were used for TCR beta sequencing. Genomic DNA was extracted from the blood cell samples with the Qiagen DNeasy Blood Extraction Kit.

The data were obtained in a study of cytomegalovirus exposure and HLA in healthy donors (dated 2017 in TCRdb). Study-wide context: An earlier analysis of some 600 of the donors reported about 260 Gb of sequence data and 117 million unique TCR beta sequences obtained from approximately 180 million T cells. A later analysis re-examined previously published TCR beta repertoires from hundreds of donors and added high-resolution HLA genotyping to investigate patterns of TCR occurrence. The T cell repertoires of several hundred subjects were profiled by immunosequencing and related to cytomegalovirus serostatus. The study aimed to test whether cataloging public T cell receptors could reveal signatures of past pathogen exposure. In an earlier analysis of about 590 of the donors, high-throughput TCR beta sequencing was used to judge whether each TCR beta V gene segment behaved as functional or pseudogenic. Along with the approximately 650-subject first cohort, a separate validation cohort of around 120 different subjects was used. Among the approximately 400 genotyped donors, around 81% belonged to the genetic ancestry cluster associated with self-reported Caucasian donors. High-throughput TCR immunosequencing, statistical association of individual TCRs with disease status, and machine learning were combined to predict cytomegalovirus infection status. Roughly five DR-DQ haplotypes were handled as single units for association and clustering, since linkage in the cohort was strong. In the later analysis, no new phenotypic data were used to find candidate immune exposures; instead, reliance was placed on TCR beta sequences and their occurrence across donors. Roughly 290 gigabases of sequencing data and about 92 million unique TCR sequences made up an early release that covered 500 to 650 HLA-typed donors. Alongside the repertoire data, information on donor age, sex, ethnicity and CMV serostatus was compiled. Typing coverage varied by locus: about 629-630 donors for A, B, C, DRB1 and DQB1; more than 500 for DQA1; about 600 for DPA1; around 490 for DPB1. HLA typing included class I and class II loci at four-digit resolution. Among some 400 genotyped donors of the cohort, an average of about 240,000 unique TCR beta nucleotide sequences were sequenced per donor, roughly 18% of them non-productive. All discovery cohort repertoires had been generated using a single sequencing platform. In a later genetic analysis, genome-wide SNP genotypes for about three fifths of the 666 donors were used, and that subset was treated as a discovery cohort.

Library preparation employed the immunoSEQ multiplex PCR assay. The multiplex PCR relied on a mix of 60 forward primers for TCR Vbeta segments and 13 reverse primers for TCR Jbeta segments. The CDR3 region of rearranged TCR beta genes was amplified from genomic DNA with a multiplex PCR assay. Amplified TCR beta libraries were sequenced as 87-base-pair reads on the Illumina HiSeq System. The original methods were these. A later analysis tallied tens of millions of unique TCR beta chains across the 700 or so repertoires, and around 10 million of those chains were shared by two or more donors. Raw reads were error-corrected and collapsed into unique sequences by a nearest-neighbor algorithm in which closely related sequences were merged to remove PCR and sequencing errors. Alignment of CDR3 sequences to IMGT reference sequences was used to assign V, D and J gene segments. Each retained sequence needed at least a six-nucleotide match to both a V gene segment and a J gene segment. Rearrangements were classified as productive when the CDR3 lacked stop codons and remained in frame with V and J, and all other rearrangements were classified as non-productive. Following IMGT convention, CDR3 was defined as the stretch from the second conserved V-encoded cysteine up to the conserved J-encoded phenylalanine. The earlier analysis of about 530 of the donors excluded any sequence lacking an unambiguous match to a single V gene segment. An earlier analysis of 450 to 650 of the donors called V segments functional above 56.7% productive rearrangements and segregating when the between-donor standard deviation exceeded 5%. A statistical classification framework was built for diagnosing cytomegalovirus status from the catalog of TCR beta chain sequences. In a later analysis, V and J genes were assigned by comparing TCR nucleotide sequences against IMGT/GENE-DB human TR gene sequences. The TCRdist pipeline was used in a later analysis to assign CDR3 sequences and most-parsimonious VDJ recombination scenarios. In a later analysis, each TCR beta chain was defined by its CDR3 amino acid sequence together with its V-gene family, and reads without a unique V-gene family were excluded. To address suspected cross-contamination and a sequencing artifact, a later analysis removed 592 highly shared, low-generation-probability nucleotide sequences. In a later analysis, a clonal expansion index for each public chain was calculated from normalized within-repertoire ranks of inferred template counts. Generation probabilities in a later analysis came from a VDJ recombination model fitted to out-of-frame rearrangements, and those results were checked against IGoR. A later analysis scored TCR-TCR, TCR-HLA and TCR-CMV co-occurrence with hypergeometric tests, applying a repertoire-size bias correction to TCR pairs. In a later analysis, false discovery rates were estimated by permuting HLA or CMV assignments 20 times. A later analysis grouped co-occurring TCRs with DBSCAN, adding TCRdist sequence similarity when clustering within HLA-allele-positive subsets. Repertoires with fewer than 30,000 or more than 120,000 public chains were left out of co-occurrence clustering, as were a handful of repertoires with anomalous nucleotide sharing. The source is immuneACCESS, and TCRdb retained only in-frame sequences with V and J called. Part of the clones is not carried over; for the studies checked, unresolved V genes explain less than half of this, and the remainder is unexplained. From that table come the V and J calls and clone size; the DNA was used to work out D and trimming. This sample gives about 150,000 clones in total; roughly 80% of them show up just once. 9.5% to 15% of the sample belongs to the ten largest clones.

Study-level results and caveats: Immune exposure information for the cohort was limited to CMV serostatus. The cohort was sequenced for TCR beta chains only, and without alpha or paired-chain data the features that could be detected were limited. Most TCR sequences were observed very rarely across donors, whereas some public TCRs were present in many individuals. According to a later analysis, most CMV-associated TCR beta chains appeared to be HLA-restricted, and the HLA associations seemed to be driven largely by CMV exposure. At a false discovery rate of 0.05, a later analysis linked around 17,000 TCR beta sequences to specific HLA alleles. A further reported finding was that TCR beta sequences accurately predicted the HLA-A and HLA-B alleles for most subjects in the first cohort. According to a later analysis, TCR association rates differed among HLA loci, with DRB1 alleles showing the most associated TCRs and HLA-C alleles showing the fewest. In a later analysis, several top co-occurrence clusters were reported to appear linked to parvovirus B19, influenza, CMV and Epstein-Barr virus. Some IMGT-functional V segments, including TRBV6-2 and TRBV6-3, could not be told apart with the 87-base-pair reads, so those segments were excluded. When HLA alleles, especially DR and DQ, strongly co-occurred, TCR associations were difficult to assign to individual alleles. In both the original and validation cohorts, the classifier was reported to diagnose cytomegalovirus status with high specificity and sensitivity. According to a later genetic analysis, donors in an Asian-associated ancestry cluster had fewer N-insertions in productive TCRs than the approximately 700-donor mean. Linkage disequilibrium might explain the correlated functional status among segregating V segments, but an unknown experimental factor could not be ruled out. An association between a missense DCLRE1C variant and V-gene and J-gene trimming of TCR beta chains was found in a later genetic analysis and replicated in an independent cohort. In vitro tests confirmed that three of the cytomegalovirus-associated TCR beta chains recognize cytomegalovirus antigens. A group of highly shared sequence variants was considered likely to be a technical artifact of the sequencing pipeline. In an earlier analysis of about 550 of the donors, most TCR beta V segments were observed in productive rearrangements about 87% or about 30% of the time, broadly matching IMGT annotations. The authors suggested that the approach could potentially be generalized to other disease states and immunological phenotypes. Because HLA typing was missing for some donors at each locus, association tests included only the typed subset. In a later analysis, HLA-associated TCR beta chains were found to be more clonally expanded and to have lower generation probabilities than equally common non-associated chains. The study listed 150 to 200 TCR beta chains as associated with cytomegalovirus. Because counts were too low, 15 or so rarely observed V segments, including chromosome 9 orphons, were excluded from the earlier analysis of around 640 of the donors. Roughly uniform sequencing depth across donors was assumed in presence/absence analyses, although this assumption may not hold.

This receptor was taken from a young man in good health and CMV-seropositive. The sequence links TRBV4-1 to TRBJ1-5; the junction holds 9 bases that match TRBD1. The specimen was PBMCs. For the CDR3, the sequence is CASSLEWDRDQPQHF. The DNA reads TGCGCCAGCAGCCTGGAATGGGACAGGGATCAGCCCCAGCATTTT.